This T cell receptor beta chain was sequenced for a study of response to subunit inactivated influenza vaccine. Regarding the study as a whole: The study's authors posited that every seasonal influenza vaccination enlists few new T cells.

There are 14 residues in the CDR3. CDR1 and CDR2 from the germline V gene are SGHTA and FQGNSA. V lost 1 base to trimming and J lost 8 bases, with 12 bases between them. One entry per CDR3 protein results from TCRdb running MiXCR on the RT-PCR reads. The profile shows hundreds of thousands of distinct CDR3 sequences, approximately 15% of them singletons. On this clonotype itself: No antigen is known for it.

The clonotype comes from a man between 50 and 59 years old who received an inactivated influenza vaccine. The sample here was PBMCs from blood, taken 14 to 15 days before vaccination. The chain employs TRBV7-2 and TRBJ2-1; D possibly corresponds to TRBD2 (6 bases). This CDR3 is CASSLDWGVDEQFF. In nucleotides, the CDR3 is TGTGCCAGCAGCTTAGATTGGGGGGTTGATGAGCAGTTCTTC. The entire variable domain, with the rest obtained from reference TRBV7-2 and TRBJ2-1, is as follows: GAGVSQSPSNKVTEKGKDVELRCDPISGHTALYWYRQSLGQGLEFLIYFQGNSAPDKSGLPSDRFSAERTGGSVSTLTIQRTQQEDSAVYLCASSLDWGVDEQFFGPGTRLTVL.